Each of the 16 T cell receptor beta chains below was sequenced from the same sample in a study of identical twins. TCRdb used MiXCR to reprocess the 5' RACE reads, holding one entry per CDR3 protein. Among a few hundred thousand distinct CDR3 sequences listed, approximately 12% were seen once. These same records also appear under a second study, on yellow fever vaccine responses in identical twins.

The source material was memory (CD45RO+) T cells sorted from blood. The receptor source for this set is a woman under 30 in good health.

The rearrangement joins TRBV10-2 to TRBJ2-5; no definite D call. The germline V gene encodes CDR1 WSHSY and CDR2 SAAADI. Trimming removed 8 bases at V and 5 bases at J, with 15 bases between. The CDR3 length is 13 residues. The DNA of the CDR3 is TGCGCCAGCCTTTCTAGGCTGCTTGAGACCCAGTACTTC. Encoded protein: CASLSRLLETQYF.

This chain connects TRBV28 to TRBJ1-5, with a weak D call TRBD1 (6 bases). CDR3 length: 15 amino acids. Germline assignment: CDR1 MDHEN and CDR2 SYDVKM. V lost 6 bases, J lost 7 bases, and 19 bases lay in between. The CDR3 here is CASRRDTLKGQPQHF. DNA of the CDR3: TGTGCCAGCAGACGGGACACCCTCAAGGGGCAGCCCCAGCATTTT.

This clonotype showed up just a few times. This sequence joins TRBV2 and TRBJ2-7; a possible D gene is TRBD2 (6 bases). V gave up 9 bases and J gave up 2 bases, with 14 bases separating them. Germline V lookup: CDR1 SNHLY, CDR2 FYNNEI. CDR3 length: 13 amino acids. In DNA form, the CDR3 reads TGTGCCAGTTACCGGGAGCCAACCTACGAGCAGTACTTC. It codes for CASYREPTYEQYF. The full variable domain, rest sourced from reference TRBV2 and TRBJ2-7, is EPEVTQTPSHQVTQMGQEVILRCVPISNHLYFYWYRQILGQKVEFLVSFYNNEISEKSEIFDDQFSVERPDGSNFTLKIRSTKLEDSAMYFCASYREPTYEQYFGPGTRLTVT.

This chain links TRBV7-2 with TRBJ1-4; D uncertain. The CDR3 extends over 15 amino acids. The V gene lost 5 bases and the J gene lost 0 bases, with 10 bases spanning the gap. Germline loops: CDR1 SGHTA, CDR2 FQGNSA. The chain's CDR3 is CASSPGATTNEKLFF. For the CDR3, the DNA is TGTGCCAGCAGCCCCGGAGCTACAACTAATGAAAAACTGTTTTTT.

Comments on this clonotype: The CDR3 carries no conserved terminal phenylalanine or tryptophan, so it likely arises from a read error. No DNA is shown, since the ends of the CDR3 on it are uncertain; the CDR3 is the one TCRdb lists. V gene TRBV7-3 combines with J gene TRBJ2-1; TRBD2, the table's D call, lacks a check against the DNA. The CDR3 is made up of 19 amino acids, end residues included. Germline V gene sequence: CDR1 SGHTA, CDR2 FQGTGA. The CDR3 loop is CASSTAQARRTAHGPGQCC.

In this sample, this clonotype turned up many times. The chain uses TRBV12-3 or TRBV12-4 and TRBJ2-1; a possible D gene is TRBD1 (5 bases). V was trimmed by 3 bases and J by 14 bases, leaving 14 bases between them. The CDR3 totals 12 residues. DNA of the CDR3: TGTGCCAGCAGTTTCTTAGGGGCCGAGGAGTTCTTC. This sequence encodes CASSFLGAEEFF.

This clonotype was counted only a few times. This chain uses TRBV3-1 with TRBJ2-5, with 14 positions matching TRBD2. With 0 bases clipped from V and 4 bases from J, the junction kept 7 bases outside the gene matches. Germline assignment: CDR1 LGHDT and CDR2 YNNKEL (reference sequence). CDR3 length: 18 residues. The CDR3 coding sequence is TGTGCCAGCAGCCAAGATGGACTAGCGGGGGGCCGGGGAGAGACCCAGTACTTC. Translated, it gives CASSQDGLAGGRGETQYF.

The chain carries TRBV7-8 and TRBJ2-7; D is unresolved. Deletions cut 7 bases from V and 3 bases from J, with 16 bases between. The CDR3 length is 14 residues. The V gene's germline CDR1 is SGHVS and CDR2 FQNEAQ. CDR3 loop: CASTPSRRSYEQYF. CDR3 coding DNA: TGTGCCAGCACCCCCAGTCGGCGGAGCTACGAGCAGTACTTC.

This chain connects TRBV20-1 to TRBJ2-3, with D tentatively TRBD2 (6 bases). CDR3 length equals 15 residues. The germline V gene encodes CDR1 DFQATT and CDR2 SNEGSKA (reference sequence). Trimming took 5 bases from V and 1 from J, leaving 16 bases between them. CDR3 residues: CSAVDYRPGTDTQYF. CDR3 sequence (DNA): TGCAGTGCTGTGGACTATCGGCCCGGCACAGATACGCAGTATTTT.

This sequence joins TRBV6-5 and TRBJ2-3; tentatively, D is TRBD1 (5 bases). CDR3 size: 10 residues. The V gene lost 11 bases and the J gene lost 6 bases, with 9 bases spanning the gap. The germline CDR1 and CDR2 sequences are MNHEY and SVGAGI. The CDR3 loop is CARKGDTQYF. CDR3 in DNA: TGTGCCCGCAAGGGGGATACGCAGTATTTT.

The V and J genes are TRBV27 and TRBJ2-2; D perhaps matches TRBD2 (6 bases). Trimming shortened V by 6 bases and J by 1 base, and 18 bases separated the two germline ends. Germline CDR1 MNHEY, CDR2 SMNVEV (reference sequence). The CDR3 covers 17 residues. The CDR3 loop reads CASRPFGRGLNTGELFF. Here the CDR3 DNA reads TGTGCCAGCAGGCCCTTTGGGCGGGGCTTGAACACCGGGGAGCTGTTTTTT.

The rearrangement links TRBV6-8 to TRBJ2-2, with D possibly matching TRBD1 (5 bases). Germline values: CDR1 MNHGY, CDR2 SAAAGT. The CDR3 is made up of 14 amino acids. Trimming left V 4 bases short and J 4 bases short, with 10 bases between. The CDR3 protein is CASSSTGPTGELFF. CDR3 DNA sequence: TGTGCCAGCAGTTCCACAGGTCCCACCGGGGAGCTGTTTTTT.

This clonotype was detected many times. This rearrangement joins TRBV4-3 to TRBJ1-1; D remains ambiguous. V was shortened by 1 base and J by 8 bases, with 17 bases between the two germline ends. Germline CDR1 reads LGHNA; CDR2 reads YSLEER. This CDR3 is 15 amino acids long. This CDR3 reads CASSQVGSGPGEAFF. DNA for the CDR3: TGCGCCAGCAGCCAAGTGGGAAGTGGGCCGGGAGAAGCTTTCTTT.

This clonotype was seen many times. This chain uses TRBV4-2 with TRBJ2-1; 9 bases are a match to TRBD2. CDR1 LGHNA and CDR2 YNFKEQ come from the germline V gene. With V trimmed by 0 bases and J by 4 bases, 7 bases remained unmatched. CDR3 length equals 17 residues. CDR3 loop: CASSQDLAGGLYNEQFF. CDR3 nucleotide sequence: TGTGCCAGCAGCCAAGATCTGGCGGGGGGGCTTTACAATGAGCAGTTCTTC.

This clonotype appeared many times. The rearrangement joins TRBV3-1 to TRBJ2-5, with D maybe TRBD1 (5 bases). Trimming pared 4 bases from V and 5 bases from J, leaving 14 bases between. This CDR3 is 14 amino acids long. Germline V gene sequence: CDR1 LGHDT, CDR2 YNNKEL (reference sequence). The CDR3 bases are TGTGCCAGCAGCCCGACAGCTGCAAGTGAGACCCAGTACTTC. Protein sequence: CASSPTAASETQYF.

This clonotype occurred many times. The CDR3 DNA is TGCGCCAGCAGCCCCGACTCGACCAGGAGGAATGAGCAGTTCTTC. It translates to CASSPDSTRRNEQFF. V and J are TRBV4-3 and TRBJ2-1; a possible D gene is TRBD2 (5 bases). Between the trimmed V and J ends, which lost 4 bases and 7 bases, there was a span of 17 bases. CDR1 and CDR2 (germline): LGHNA, YSLEER. The CDR3 is made up of 15 amino acids.